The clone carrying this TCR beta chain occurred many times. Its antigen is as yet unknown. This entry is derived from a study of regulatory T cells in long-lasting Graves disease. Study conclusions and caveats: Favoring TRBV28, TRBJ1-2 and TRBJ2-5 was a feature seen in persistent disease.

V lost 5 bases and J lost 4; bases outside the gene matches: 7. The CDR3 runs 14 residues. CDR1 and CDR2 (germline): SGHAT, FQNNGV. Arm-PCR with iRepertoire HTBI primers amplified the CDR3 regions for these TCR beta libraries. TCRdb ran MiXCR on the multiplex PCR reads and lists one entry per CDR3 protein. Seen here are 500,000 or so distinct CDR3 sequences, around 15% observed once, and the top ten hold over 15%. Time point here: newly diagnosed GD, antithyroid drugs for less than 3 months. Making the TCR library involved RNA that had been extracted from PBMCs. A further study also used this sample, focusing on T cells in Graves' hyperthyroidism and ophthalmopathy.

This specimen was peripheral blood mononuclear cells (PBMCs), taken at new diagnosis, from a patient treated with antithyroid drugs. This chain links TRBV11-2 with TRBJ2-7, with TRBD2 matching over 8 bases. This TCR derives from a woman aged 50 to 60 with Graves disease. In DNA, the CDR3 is TGTGCCAGCAGCACGCAGACTAGCGATTACGAGCAGTACTTC. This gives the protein CASSTQTSDYEQYF.